Following are 9 T cell receptor beta chains from one sample sequenced in a study of immune evolution from preneoplasia to lung adenocarcinoma. Clones were read by immunoSEQ multiplex PCR, and TCRdb kept only the in-frame ones, dropping some. The table has around 41,000 clones, around 85% seen once. Specimen: FFPE invasive lung adenocarcinoma tissue. All receptors derive from a person between 55 and 69 years old with lung adenocarcinoma.

The chain couples TRBV7-9 to TRBJ2-7; 12 bases map to TRBD2. The CDR3 is 13 amino acids. V was pared by 5 bases and J by 6 bases, with 2 bases of the junction left unmatched. CDR1 and CDR2 (germline): SEHNR, FQNEAQ (reference sequence). This chain's CDR3 is CASSKTSGSEQYF. The CDR3 DNA is TGTGCCAGCAGCAAGACTAGCGGGAGCGAGCAGTACTTC.

The rearrangement uses TRBV27 and TRBJ1-2; TRBD1 matches at 9 bases. This CDR3 contains 13 residues. V lost 5 bases and J lost 8; bases outside the gene matches: 6. Germline CDR1 reads MNHEY; CDR2 reads SMNVEV (reference sequence). The CDR3 region is CASSQQGARGYTF. CDR3 nucleotide sequence: TGTGCCAGCAGTCAACAGGGGGCGAGGGGCTACACCTTC.

The rearrangement uses TRBV7-2 and TRBJ2-7; weak D call: TRBD2 (5 bases). The CDR3 has 13 amino acids. Germline-derived CDR1 and CDR2 are SGHTA and FQGNSA. Trimming cost V 3 bases and J 3 bases, with 9 bases left between them. The CDR3 region has the DNA TGTGCCAGCAGCTTTGGACTGAACTACGAGCAGTACTTC. The encoded protein is CASSFGLNYEQYF.

V is TRBV7-3 and J is TRBJ2-6; no definite D call. The CDR3 totals 15 residues. V lost 4 bases and J lost 4, with 11 bases in between. CDR1 is SGHTA and CDR2 is FQGTGA in the germline V gene. CDR3 amino acids: CASSSGLGGANVLTF. The CDR3 DNA is TGTGCCAGCAGCTCTGGGTTGGGAGGGGCCAACGTCCTGACTTTC.

This chain connects TRBV7-3 to TRBJ2-1, with TRBD2 matching over 7 bases. CDR3 length equals 15 residues. Germline-derived CDR1 and CDR2 are SGHTA and FQGTGA. J lost 7 bases, V lost 2 bases, and 8 bases had no gene match. The chain's CDR3 is CASSLRGYGGNEQFF. The CDR3 coding sequence is TGTGCCAGCAGCTTACGAGGCTACGGGGGGAATGAGCAGTTCTTC.

This sequence joins TRBV14 and TRBJ1-2, with unresolved D. Per the germline V gene, CDR1 is SGHDN and CDR2 is FVKESK. Deletions cut 2 bases from V and 2 bases from J, with 6 bases between. This CDR3 comprises 13 residues. CDR3 DNA: TGTGCCAGCAGCCAACAGAAAAACTATGGCTACACCTTC. It is translated as CASSQQKNYGYTF.

This rearrangement joins TRBV27 to TRBJ2-7; 8 bases agree with TRBD2. The CDR3 is made up of 13 amino acids. V lost 8 bases to trimming and J lost 0 bases; unmatched junction nucleotides: 3. From germline, CDR1 is MNHEY and CDR2 SMNVEV (reference sequence). The CDR3 DNA sequence: TGTGCCAGCGGTAGCGGGACCTCCTACGAGCAGTACTTC. This encodes CASGSGTSYEQYF.

J is TRBJ2-2 and V is TRBV27, with unresolved D. Germline V gives CDR1 MNHEY, CDR2 SMNVEV (reference sequence). CDR3 size: 14 residues. V gave up 6 bases and J gave up 0 bases, with 8 bases separating them. The CDR3 protein is CASRIGTNTGELFF. DNA of the CDR3: TGTGCCAGCAGGATAGGGACGAACACCGGGGAGCTGTTTTTT.

The chain couples TRBV9 to TRBJ2-5; D unresolved. Germline CDR1 reads SGDLS; CDR2 reads YYNGEE. V lost 0 bases, J lost 5 bases, and 11 bases lay in between. The CDR3 spans 14 residues. For the CDR3, the DNA is TGTGCCAGCAGCGTAGGACACTTTTCGGAGACCCAGTACTTC. Translating gives CASSVGHFSETQYF.